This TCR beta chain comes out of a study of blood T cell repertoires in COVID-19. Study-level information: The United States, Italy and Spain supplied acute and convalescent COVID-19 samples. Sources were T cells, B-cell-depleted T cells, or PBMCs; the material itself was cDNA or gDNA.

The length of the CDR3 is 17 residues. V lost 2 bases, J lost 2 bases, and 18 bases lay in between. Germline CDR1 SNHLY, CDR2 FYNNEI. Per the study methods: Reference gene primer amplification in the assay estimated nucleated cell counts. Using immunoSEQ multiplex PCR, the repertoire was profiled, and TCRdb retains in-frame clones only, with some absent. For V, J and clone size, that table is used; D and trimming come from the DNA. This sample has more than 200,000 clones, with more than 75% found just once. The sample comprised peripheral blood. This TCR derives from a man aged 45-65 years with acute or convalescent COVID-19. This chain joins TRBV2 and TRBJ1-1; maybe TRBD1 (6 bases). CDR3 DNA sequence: TGTGCCAGCAGTGAAAGGACGGTCTGGGGGCCAAACACTGAAGCTTTCTTT. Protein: CASSERTVWGPNTEAFF.